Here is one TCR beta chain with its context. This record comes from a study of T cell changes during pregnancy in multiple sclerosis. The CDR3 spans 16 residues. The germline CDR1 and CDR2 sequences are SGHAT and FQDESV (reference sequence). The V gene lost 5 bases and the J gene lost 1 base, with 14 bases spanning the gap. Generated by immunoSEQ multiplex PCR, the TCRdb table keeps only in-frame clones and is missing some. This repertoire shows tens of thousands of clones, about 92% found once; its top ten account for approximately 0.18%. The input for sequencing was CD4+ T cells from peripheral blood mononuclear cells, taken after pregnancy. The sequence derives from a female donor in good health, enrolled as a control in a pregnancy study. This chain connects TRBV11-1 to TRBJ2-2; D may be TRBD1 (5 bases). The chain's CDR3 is CASSPNRWQNTGELFF. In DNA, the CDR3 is TGTGCCAGCAGCCCAAACAGGTGGCAGAACACCGGGGAGCTGTTTTTT.